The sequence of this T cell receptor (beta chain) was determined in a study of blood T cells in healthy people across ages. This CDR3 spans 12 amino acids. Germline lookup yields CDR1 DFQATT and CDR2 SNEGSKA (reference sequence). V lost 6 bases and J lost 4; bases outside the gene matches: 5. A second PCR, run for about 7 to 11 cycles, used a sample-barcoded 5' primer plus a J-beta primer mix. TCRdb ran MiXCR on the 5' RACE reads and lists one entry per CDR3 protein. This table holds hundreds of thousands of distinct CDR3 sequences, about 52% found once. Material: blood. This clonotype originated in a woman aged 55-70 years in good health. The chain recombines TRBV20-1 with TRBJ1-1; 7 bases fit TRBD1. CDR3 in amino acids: CSARTGATEAFF. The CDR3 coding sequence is TGCAGTGCCCGAACAGGGGCCACTGAAGCTTTCTTT.